The sequence of this TCR beta chain was determined in a study of early T cells in non-severe SARS-CoV-2 infection (dated by TCRdb to the early 2020s). Regarding the study in general: Because TCR sequencing relied on bulk RNA taken from unsorted whole blood, pairing of alpha and beta chains was not possible.

The germline V gene (reference sequence) supplies CDR1 LNHDA and CDR2 SQIVND. The CDR3 sequence holds 12 residues, the cysteine and phenylalanine included. Only CDR3 DNA remains: 36 bases, in frame from the first base. The germline V and J ends show losses of 9 bases and 4 bases respectively, and no gene match explains 2 bases of the junction. Results and caveats for the whole study, not just this receptor: VDJdb matching was skewed toward anti-spike CD8 responses and likely underestimated virus-specific expansions, missing private and CD4 specificities.

With regard to this clonotype: The antigen it binds to is not known. The sample holds no much larger clone one base away, and base qualities are not on file.

The study was a case-control design nested within a healthcare worker cohort in London, UK, with weekly nasopharyngeal swab PCR tests and blood sampling. Healthcare workers were enrolled in the week of the UK lockdown, from 23 to 31 March 2020, and were followed every week for up to roughly 15 weeks. The library was made by 5' RACE. Sequencer: NextSeq 500. Unique molecular identifiers were attached to individual cDNA molecules in the TCR library protocol so that sequencing error and PCR bias could be corrected. Sequencing covered both TCR alpha and beta chains, and within each sample the abundances of alpha and beta sequences were tightly co-correlated. Concerning the study's data processing: Decombinator V4 was used to perform V gene, J gene and CDR3 annotation of TCR sequences. TCRs were defined as expanded if a significant change between any two time points was detected under a Poisson model with p below 0.0001. Abundances of TCRs were expressed as counts per million after normalisation to the total number of TCRs sequenced in each sample. MAIT TCRs were defined by TRAV1-2 paired with TRAJ12, TRAJ20 or TRAJ33, and iNKT TCRs by TRAV10 paired with TRAJ18. VDJdb, accessed 1 November 2021, was searched for CMV, EBV and SARS-CoV-2 annotated TCRs, with TCRs annotated for multiple antigens excluded. TCRdb trimmed public reads at Q25 via fastp, called clones via MiXCR and kept in-frame beta chains. When rows share a CDR3 protein, they turn into one entry using the most common DNA and genes. It is TCRdb's table, rather than the study itself, that gives the V and J calls and clone size. The sample table lists around 40,000 distinct CDR3 sequences, 5.5% to 7% of them with a count of one. The ten largest account for 4.8% of the sample.

The chain joins TRBV19 to TRBJ1-5; TRBD1 fits 8 bases in the junction. The source is an adult who was a healthcare worker with PCR-confirmed SARS-CoV-2 infection or an uninfected control (not recorded which). The sample consisted of whole blood. The CDR3 sequence is CASRTGNQPQHF. The nucleotide sequence is TGTGCCAGCCGGACAGGGAATCAGCCCCAGCATTTT. This CDR3, with the reference TRBV19 and TRBJ1-5 proteins standing in past its ends, gives the full variable domain DGGITQSPKYLFRKEGQNVTLSCEQNLNHDAMYWYRQDPGQGLRLIYYSQIVNDFQKGDIAEGYSVSREKKESFPLTVTSAQKNPTAFYLCASRTGNQPQHFGDGTRLSIL.